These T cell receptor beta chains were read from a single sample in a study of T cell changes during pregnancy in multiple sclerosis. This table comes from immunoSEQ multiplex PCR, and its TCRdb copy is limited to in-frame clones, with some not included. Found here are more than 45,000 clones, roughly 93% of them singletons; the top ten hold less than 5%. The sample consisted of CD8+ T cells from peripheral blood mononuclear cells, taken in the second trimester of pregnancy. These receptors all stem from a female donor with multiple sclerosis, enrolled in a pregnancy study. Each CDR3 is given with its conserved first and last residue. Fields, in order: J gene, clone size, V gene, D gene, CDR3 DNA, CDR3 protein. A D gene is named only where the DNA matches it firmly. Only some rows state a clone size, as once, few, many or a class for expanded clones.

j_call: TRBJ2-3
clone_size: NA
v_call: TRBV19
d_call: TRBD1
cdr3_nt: TGTGCCAGTAGTATAAAACCCCGCCAGGGGGCCGCGGATACGCAGTATTTT
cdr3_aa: CASSIKPRQGAADTQYF

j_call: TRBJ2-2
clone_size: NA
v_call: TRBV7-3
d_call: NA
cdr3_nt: TGTGCCAGCAGCCTCATGGGGGGACGGGGAGGAACCGGGGAGCTGTTTTTT
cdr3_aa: CASSLMGGRGGTGELFF

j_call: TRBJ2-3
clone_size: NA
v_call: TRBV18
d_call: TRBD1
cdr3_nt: TGTGCCAGCTTAGGACAGGGCGGCACAGATACGCAGTATTTT
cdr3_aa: CASLGQGGTDTQYF

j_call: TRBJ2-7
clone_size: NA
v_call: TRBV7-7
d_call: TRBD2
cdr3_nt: TGTGCCAGCAGCCCGGCGGGGGGGCCCTACGAGCAGTACTTC
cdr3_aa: CASSPAGGPYEQYF

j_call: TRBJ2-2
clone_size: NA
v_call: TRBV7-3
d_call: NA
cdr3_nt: TGTGCCAGCAGCCCCTCTCAGGGATTCACCGGGGAGCTGTTTTTT
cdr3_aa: CASSPSQGFTGELFF

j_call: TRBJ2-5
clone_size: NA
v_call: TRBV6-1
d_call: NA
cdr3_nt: TGTGCCAGCAGTGAAACGCTAGAGGGAGGAGGAAAGACCCAGTACTTC
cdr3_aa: CASSETLEGGGKTQYF

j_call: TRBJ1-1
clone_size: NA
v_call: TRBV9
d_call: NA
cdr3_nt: TGTGCCAGCTCCCGAGGGCGTGCTACCTTGAACACTGAAGCTTTCTTT
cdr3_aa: CASSRGRATLNTEAFF

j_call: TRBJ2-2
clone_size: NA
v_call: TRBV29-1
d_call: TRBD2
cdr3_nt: TGCAGCGTTGAAAGGGACTACGGGGAGCTGTTTTTT
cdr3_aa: CSVERDYGELFF

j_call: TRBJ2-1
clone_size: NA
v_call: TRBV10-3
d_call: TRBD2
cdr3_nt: TGTGCCATCAGTGTGCTAGCGGGGGACGAGCAGTTCTTC
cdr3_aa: CAISVLAGDEQFF

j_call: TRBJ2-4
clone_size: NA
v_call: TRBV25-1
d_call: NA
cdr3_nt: TGTGCCAGCAGTGGTCAGGGAGCCAAAAACATTCAGTACTTC
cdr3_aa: CASSGQGAKNIQYF

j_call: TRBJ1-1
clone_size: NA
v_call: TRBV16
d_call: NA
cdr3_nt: TGTGCCAGCAGTTTGGCCATGAACACTGAAGCTTTCTTT
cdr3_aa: CASSLAMNTEAFF

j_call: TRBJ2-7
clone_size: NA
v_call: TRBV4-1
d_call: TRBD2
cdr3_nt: TGCGCCAGCAGCCAAGTTGAGGGAGCGGGGGAGCAGTACTTC
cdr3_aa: CASSQVEGAGEQYF

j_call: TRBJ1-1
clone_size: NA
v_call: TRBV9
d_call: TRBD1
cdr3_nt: TGTGCCAGCAGCAACACAGGGGGCAACACTGAAGCTTTCTTT
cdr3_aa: CASSNTGGNTEAFF

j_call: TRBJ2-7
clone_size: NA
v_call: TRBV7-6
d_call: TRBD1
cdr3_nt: TGTGCCAGCAGCCCACGACAGGGGACCGGGTCCTACGAGCAGTACTTC
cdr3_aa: CASSPRQGTGSYEQYF

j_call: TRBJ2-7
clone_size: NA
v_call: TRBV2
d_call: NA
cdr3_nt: TGTGCCAGCAGTGAAGATGTCCTAGCTCAATACGAGCAGTACTTC
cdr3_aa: CASSEDVLAQYEQYF

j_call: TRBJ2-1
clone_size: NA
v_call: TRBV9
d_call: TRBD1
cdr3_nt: TGTGCCAGCAGCGTAGTGGGGACAGGGGGCTTCAATGAGCAGTTCTTC
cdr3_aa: CASSVVGTGGFNEQFF

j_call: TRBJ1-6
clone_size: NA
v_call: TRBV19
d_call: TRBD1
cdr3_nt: TGTGCCAGTAGTATAGTTGGGACAGCTAATTCACCCCTCCACTTT
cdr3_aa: CASSIVGTANSPLHF

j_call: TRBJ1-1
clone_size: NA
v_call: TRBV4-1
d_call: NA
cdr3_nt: TGCGCCAGCAGCCAAGGTTACCAGGGAAGAAAGGAAGCTTTCTTT
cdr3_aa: CASSQGYQGRKEAFF

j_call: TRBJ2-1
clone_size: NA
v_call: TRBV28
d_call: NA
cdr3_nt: TGTGCCAGCAGTTTTCGTCCGACTCGAGTGGGCTACAATGAGCAGTTCTTC
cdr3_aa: CASSFRPTRVGYNEQFF

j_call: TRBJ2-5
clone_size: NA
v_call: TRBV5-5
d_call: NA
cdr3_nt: TGTGCCAGCATCGACATCGGCCTCCAAGAGACCCAGTACTTC
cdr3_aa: CASIDIGLQETQYF

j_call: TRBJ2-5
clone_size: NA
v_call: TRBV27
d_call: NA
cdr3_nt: TGTGCCAGCATGGAGCTAGCTGGGAACCAAGAGACCCAGTACTTC
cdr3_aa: CASMELAGNQETQYF

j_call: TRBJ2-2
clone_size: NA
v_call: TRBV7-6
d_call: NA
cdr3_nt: TGTGCCAGCAGCTCCGGGTCCAACACCGGGGAGCTGTTTTTT
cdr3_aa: CASSSGSNTGELFF

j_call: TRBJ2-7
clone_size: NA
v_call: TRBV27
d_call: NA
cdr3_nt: TGTGCCAGCAGTTTCGCTGCAGGGGTGGCCTACGAGCAGTACTTC
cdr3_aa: CASSFAAGVAYEQYF

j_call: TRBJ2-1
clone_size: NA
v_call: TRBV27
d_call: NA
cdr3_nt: TGTGCCAGCATCGTGGGAGGGGGCTCCTACAATGAGCAGTTCTTC
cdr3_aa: CASIVGGGSYNEQFF

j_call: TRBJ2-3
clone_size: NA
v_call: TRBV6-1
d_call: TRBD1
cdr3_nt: TGTGCCAGCGGACAGGTCCTCACAGATACGCAGTATTTT
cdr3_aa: CASGQVLTDTQYF

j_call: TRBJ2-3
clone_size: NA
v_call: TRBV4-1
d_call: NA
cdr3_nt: TGCGCCAGCAGCCAAGATCCAACGGGTTTAATCACAGATACGCAGTATTTT
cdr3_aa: CASSQDPTGLITDTQYF

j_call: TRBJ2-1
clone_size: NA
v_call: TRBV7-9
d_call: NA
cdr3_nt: TGTGCCAGCAGCTTACAGACCGGGACTTCCTACAATGAGCAGTTCTTC
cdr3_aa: CASSLQTGTSYNEQFF

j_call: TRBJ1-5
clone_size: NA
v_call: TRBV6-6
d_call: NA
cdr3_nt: TGTGCCAGCATCAAGAGGCGTCCGGAGCCCCAGCATTTT
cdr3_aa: CASIKRRPEPQHF

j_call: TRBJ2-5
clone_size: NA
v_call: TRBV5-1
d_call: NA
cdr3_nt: TGCGCCAGCAGCTTGGCCCCAGGGGTTCAAGAGACCCAGTACTTC
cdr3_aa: CASSLAPGVQETQYF

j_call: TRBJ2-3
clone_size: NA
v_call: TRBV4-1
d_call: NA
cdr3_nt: TGCGCCAGCAGCCAGGAGTTGGGGACTGTCGGTTTGGCGCAGTATTTT
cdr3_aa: CASSQELGTVGLAQYF

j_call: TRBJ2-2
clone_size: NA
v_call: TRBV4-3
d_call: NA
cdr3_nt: TGCGCCAGCAGCCAATCCGGGACAAGTTACACCGGGGAGCTGTTTTTT
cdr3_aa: CASSQSGTSYTGELFF

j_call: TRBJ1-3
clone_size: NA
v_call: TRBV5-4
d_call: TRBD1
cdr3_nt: TGTGCCAGCAGCCCCGACAGGGGGCCTGGAAACACCATATATTTT
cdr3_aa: CASSPDRGPGNTIYF

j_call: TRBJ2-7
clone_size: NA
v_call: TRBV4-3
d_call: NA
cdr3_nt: TGCGCCAGCAGCCAAGACGCAGGGGTGCTCTACGAGCAGTACTTC
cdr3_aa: CASSQDAGVLYEQYF

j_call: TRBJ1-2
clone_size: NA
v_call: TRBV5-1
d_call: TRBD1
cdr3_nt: TGCGCCAGCAGCGCAAACAGGGGCCCAAACTATGGCTACACCTTC
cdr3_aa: CASSANRGPNYGYTF

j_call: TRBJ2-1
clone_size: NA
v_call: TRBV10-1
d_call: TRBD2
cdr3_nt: TGCGCCAGCAGTGAGGACAGCGGGAGTGAGCATGAGCAGTTCTTC
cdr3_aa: CASSEDSGSEHEQFF

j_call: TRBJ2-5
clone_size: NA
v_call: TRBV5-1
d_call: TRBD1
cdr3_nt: TGCGCCAGCAGCTGGACCCAGGGGGCCCAAGAGACCCAGTACTTC
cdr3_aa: CASSWTQGAQETQYF

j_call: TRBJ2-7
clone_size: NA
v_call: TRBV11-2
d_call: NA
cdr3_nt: TGTGCCAGCAGCTTGGGACAAGGCCTCGTTCTGACGACCTACGAGCAGTACTTC
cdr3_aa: CASSLGQGLVLTTYEQYF

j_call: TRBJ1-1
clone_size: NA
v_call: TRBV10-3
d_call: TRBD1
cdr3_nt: TGTGCCATCAGTATGGACAGGGGCACTGAAGCTTTCTTT
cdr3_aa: CAISMDRGTEAFF

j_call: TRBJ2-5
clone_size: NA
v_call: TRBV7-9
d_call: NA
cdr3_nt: TGTGCCAGCAGCTTCATAAACGGGGAGACCCAGTACTTC
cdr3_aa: CASSFINGETQYF

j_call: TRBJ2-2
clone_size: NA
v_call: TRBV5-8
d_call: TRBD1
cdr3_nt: TGTGCCAGCAGCTTGCTGGGACAGGGGGCATGGACCGGGGAGCTGTTTTTT
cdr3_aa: CASSLLGQGAWTGELFF

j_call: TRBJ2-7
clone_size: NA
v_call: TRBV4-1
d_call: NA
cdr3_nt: TGCGCCAGCAGCCAGGGGGCAGGGGCCTACGAGCAGTACTTC
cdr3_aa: CASSQGAGAYEQYF

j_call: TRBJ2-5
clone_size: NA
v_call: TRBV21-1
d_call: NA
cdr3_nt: TGTGCCAGCAGAAGGGGGGGGGAGACCCAGTACTTC
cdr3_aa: CASRRGGETQYF

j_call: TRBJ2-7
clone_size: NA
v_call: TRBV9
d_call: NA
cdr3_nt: TGTGCCAGCAGCGTCCTAGCGAGTGCCTACGAGCAGTACTTC
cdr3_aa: CASSVLASAYEQYF

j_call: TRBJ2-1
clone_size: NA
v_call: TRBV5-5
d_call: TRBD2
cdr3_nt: TGTGCCTGCACTAGCGGGAGGTACAATGAGCAGTTCTTC
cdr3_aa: CACTSGRYNEQFF

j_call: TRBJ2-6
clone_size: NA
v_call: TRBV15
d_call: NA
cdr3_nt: TGTGCCACCAGCAGTGGGAGCTCTGGGGCCAACGTCCTGACTTTC
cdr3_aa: CATSSGSSGANVLTF

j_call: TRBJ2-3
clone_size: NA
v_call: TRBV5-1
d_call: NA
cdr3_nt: TGCGCCAGCAGCTTGGCCGTAGGCACAGATACGCAGTATTTT
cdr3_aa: CASSLAVGTDTQYF

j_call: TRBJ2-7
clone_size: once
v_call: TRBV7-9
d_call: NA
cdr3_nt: TGTGCCAGCAGCTTAGTTAAGGACTATAGTTCCTACGAGCAGTACTTC
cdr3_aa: CASSLVKDYSSYEQYF

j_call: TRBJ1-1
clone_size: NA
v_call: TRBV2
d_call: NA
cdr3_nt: TGTGCCAGCAGTGGGAGGGGCAGGGAATTGGGGGCTTTCTTT
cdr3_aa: CASSGRGRELGAFF

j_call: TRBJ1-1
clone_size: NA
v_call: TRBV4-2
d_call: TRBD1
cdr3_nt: TGTGCCAGCAGCCAGGATACAGGGGTAGGGGCCACTGAAGCCTTCTTT
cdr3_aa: CASSQDTGVGATEAFF

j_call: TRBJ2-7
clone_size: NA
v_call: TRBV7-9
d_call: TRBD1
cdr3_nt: TGTGCCAGCACCCCCCCGACAGGGAAATACGAGCAGTACTTC
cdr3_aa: CASTPPTGKYEQYF

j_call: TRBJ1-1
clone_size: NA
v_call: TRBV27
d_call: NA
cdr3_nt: TGTGCCAGCAGTGTCTACAGGGACACTGAAGCTTTCTTT
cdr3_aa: CASSVYRDTEAFF